These 28 T cell receptor beta chains originate from one sample sequenced in a study of early T cells in non-severe SARS-CoV-2 infection. TCRdb processed the 5' RACE reads anew with MiXCR; each CDR3 protein has one entry. Among tens of thousands of distinct CDR3 sequences, about 12% were seen once, and the ten largest hold less than 8.5%. The sample was whole blood. The receptors come from an adult who was a healthcare worker with PCR-confirmed SARS-CoV-2 infection or an uninfected control (not recorded which).

This clonotype occurred a few times. The chain has TRBV5-4 and TRBJ1-3, with TRBD1 matching 12 bases. The CDR3 has 17 residues. The germline CDR1 and CDR2 sequences are SGHNT and YYREEE (reference sequence). J gave up 0 bases and V 3 bases, and 4 bases lay outside the gene matches. In nucleotides, the CDR3 is TGTGCCAGCAGCTCCGGGACAGGGGGCCCCTCTGGAAACACCATATATTTT. This sequence encodes CASSSGTGGPSGNTIYF. The whole variable domain, remainder taken from reference TRBV5-4 and TRBJ1-3, is ETGVTQSPTHLIKTRGQQVTLRCSSQSGHNTVSWYQQALGQGPQFIFQYYREEENGRGNFPPRFSGLQFPNYSSELNVNALELDDSALYLCASSSGTGGPSGNTIYFGEGSWLTVV.

This chain connects TRBV12-3 or TRBV12-4 to TRBJ2-3, with D possibly being TRBD1 or TRBD2 (7 bases each). Trimming stripped 5 bases from V and 1 base from J, with 16 bases between. This CDR3 spans 16 amino acids. CDR3 protein: CASSAYRGGGTDTQYF. CDR3 nucleotides: TGTGCCAGCAGTGCCTACAGGGGAGGGGGCACAGATACGCAGTATTTT.

This clonotype was observed at least ten times. The chain combines TRBV2 with TRBJ1-2; 8 nucleotides match TRBD1. Unmatched junction bases numbered 4, after V lost 3 bases and J lost 4 bases. The CDR3 covers 14 residues. Germline V CDR1 and CDR2: SNHLY, FYNNEI. This chain's CDR3 is CASSEQGATYGYTF. For the CDR3, the DNA is TGTGCCAGCAGTGAGCAGGGGGCGACCTATGGCTACACCTTC.

This clonotype was observed at least ten times. The chain has TRBV12-3 or TRBV12-4 and TRBJ2-4, with unresolved D. The CDR3 runs to 14 residues. Trimming shortened V by 5 bases and J by 0 bases, and 8 bases separated the two germline ends. CDR3 region: CASSRVLAKNIQYF. CDR3 bases: TGTGCCAGCAGTCGGGTCTTAGCCAAAAACATTCAGTACTTC.

Only a few counts were recorded for this clonotype. This sequence joins TRBV7-2 and TRBJ1-4; possible D gene TRBD1, 6 bases. CDR1 is SGHTA and CDR2 is FQGNSA in the germline V gene. V was trimmed by 5 bases and J by 4 bases, leaving 11 bases between them. The CDR3 totals 14 residues. CDR3 loop: CASSLLRGNEKLFF. DNA for the CDR3: TGTGCCAGCAGCCTTCTCAGGGGTAATGAAAAACTGTTTTTT. Variable domain in full (rest from reference TRBV7-2 and TRBJ1-4): GAGVSQSPSNKVTEKGKDVELRCDPISGHTALYWYRQSLGQGLEFLIYFQGNSAPDKSGLPSDRFSAERTGGSVSTLTIQRTQQEDSAVYLCASSLLRGNEKLFFGSGTQLSVL.

This clonotype was picked up a small number of times. The chain uses TRBV11-3 and TRBJ1-1; D might be TRBD1 (6 bases). The V gene lost 2 bases and the J gene lost 10 bases, with 17 bases spanning the gap. The CDR3 sequence is 14 residues long. In germline, CDR1 is SGHNT, CDR2 YENEEA. Here the CDR3 reads CASSLSGGDIGAFF. CDR3 nucleotide sequence: TGTGCCAGCAGCTTATCGGGAGGGGACATTGGAGCTTTCTTT.

This clonotype was observed a few times. V usage is TRBV11-2 and J usage is TRBJ2-1, with no clear D. CDR3 length: 11 amino acids. Per the germline V gene, CDR1 is SGHAT and CDR2 is FQNNGV. Between the trimmed V and J ends, which lost 2 bases and 10 bases, there was a span of 6 bases. The CDR3 loop is CASSLHAEQFF. The CDR3 DNA reads as TGTGCCAGCAGCTTACACGCGGAGCAGTTCTTC.

This clonotype was counted a few times. The V and J genes are TRBV5-1 and TRBJ2-3; TRBD2 matches at 10 bases. The CDR3 has 16 amino acids. J gave up 1 base and V 0 bases, and 2 bases lay outside the gene matches. CDR1 and CDR2 from the germline V gene are SGHRS and YFSETQ. The CDR3 sequence is CASSLDGTSGTDTQYF. The CDR3, as DNA: TGCGCCAGCAGCTTGGATGGGACTAGCGGCACAGATACGCAGTATTTT.

The sample holds a few counts of this clonotype. The V call is TRBV13, the J call TRBJ2-3; 10 bases line up with TRBD2. This CDR3 contains 14 residues. Per germline, CDR1 PRHDT and CDR2 FYEKMQ (reference sequence). The trim removed 4 bases at V and 4 bases at J, leaving 2 bases unmatched. CDR3: CASSSGLAPDTQYF. The CDR3 coding sequence is TGTGCCAGCAGCTCGGGACTAGCGCCAGATACGCAGTATTTT.

The chain links TRBV6-2 or TRBV6-3 to TRBJ2-1; D possibly corresponds to TRBD2 (5 bases). This CDR3 has 15 amino acids. In germline, CDR1 is MNHEY, CDR2 SVGEGT. V lost 3 bases to trimming and J lost 0 bases, with 9 bases between them. CDR3: CASSYLRASYNEQFF. DNA for the CDR3: TGTGCCAGCAGTTATTTGCGGGCCTCCTACAATGAGCAGTTCTTC.

The V call is TRBV15, the J call TRBJ2-5; possible D gene TRBD1, 6 bases. The germline gives CDR1 LNHNV, CDR2 YYDKDF (reference sequence). V lost 6 bases and J lost 1, with 21 bases in between. CDR3 length: 17 residues. CDR3 sequence: CATRTDLRGHTQETQYF. The DNA of the CDR3 is TGTGCCACCAGGACTGACTTAAGGGGACACACCCAAGAGACCCAGTACTTC.

This chain links TRBV5-1 with TRBJ2-7; D is perhaps TRBD1 (5 bases). V shed 0 bases and J shed 2 bases, with 12 bases lying between them. CDR1 and CDR2 (germline): SGHRS, YFSETQ. The CDR3 sequence is 15 residues long. The CDR3 here is CASSLAAGPAYEQYF. In DNA, the CDR3 is TGCGCCAGCAGCTTGGCTGCAGGGCCAGCCTACGAGCAGTACTTC.

The chain is built from TRBV6-4 and TRBJ2-2, with D possibly being TRBD1 (5 bases). The V end was cut by 6 bases, the J end by 4 bases, with 18 bases between. CDR1 is MRHNA, CDR2 SNTAGT, per germline. CDR3 length equals 16 residues. CDR3 sequence: CASSPTPGIGTGELFF. As DNA, the CDR3 is TGTGCCAGCAGCCCTACGCCAGGGATCGGCACCGGGGAGCTGTTTTTT.

This clonotype was seen ten or more times. V and J are TRBV5-4 and TRBJ1-2, with 10 bases lining up with TRBD1. The CDR3 is made up of 14 amino acids. Germline assignment: CDR1 SGHNT and CDR2 YYREEE (reference sequence). V gave up 2 bases and J gave up 4 bases; unmatched junction bases: 2. The CDR3 DNA is TGTGCCAGCAGCTTCCGGACAGGGGGCTATGGCTACACCTTC. Translation gives CASSFRTGGYGYTF. Variable domain in full (rest from reference TRBV5-4 and TRBJ1-2): ETGVTQSPTHLIKTRGQQVTLRCSSQSGHNTVSWYQQALGQGPQFIFQYYREEENGRGNFPPRFSGLQFPNYSSELNVNALELDDSALYLCASSFRTGGYGYTFGSGTRLTVV.

This clonotype ranks as medium-sized. The DNA of the CDR3 is TGTGCCAGCAGTTTCGTGTCCCCAAGCACAGATACGCAGTATTTT. It encodes CASSFVSPSTDTQYF. The rearrangement uses TRBV27 and TRBJ2-3; D ambiguous. V was trimmed by 3 bases and J by 0 bases, leaving 10 bases between them. The CDR3 runs 15 residues. The V gene's germline CDR1 is MNHEY and CDR2 SMNVEV (reference sequence).

The chain carries TRBV29-1 and TRBJ2-4; either TRBD1 or TRBD2 may supply D (5 bases each). Germline-derived CDR1 and CDR2 are SQVTM and ANQGSEA. The CDR3 runs 12 residues. The germline V and J ends were trimmed by 4 bases and 7 bases, with 11 bases remaining between them. CDR3 amino acids: CSVALGRNIQYF. The CDR3, as DNA: TGCAGCGTTGCCCTGGGACGGAACATTCAGTACTTC.

This clonotype has a count of ten or more. The CDR3 sequence: CASSLLYRGDRNTIYF. In DNA, the CDR3 is TGTGCCAGCAGCTTGCTCTACAGGGGAGATCGAAACACCATATATTTT. The rearrangement links TRBV11-2 to TRBJ1-3, with 7 bases matching TRBD1. J was trimmed by 5 bases and V by 3 bases; bases with no gene match: 10. Germline CDR1 reads SGHAT; CDR2 reads FQNNGV. CDR3 size: 16 residues.

The chain employs TRBV10-3 and TRBJ2-3, with 8 bases identical to TRBD1. V trimming: 6 bases; J trimming: 4 bases; junction bases outside the gene matches: 6. The CDR3 runs 14 residues. From germline, CDR1 is ENHRY and CDR2 SYGVKD. CDR3 nucleotide sequence: TGTGCCATCAGCGGACAGGGAAGGGCAGATACGCAGTATTTT. Translated: CAISGQGRADTQYF.

The table lists this clonotype with many counts. This chain links TRBV5-4 with TRBJ1-6; D not resolved. Trimming took 3 bases from V and 0 from J, leaving 4 bases between them. The CDR3 is 14 residues long. Germline-derived CDR1 and CDR2 are SGHNT and YYREEE (reference sequence). CDR3 loop: CASSSTSYNSPLHF. CDR3 nucleotide sequence: TGTGCCAGCAGCTCGACCTCCTATAATTCACCCCTCCACTTT.

This clonotype was detected many times. This chain uses TRBV11-2 with TRBJ1-1; 8 nucleotides line up with TRBD1. Germline-derived CDR1 and CDR2 are SGHAT and FQNNGV. This CDR3 has 14 amino acids. The V gene end was trimmed by 6 bases and the J gene end by 5 bases; junction bases not matched to a gene: 8. The CDR3 protein is CASSFDRGPTEAFF. The CDR3 nucleotides read TGTGCCAGCAGTTTTGACAGGGGTCCGACTGAAGCTTTCTTT. Full variable domain (missing parts from reference TRBV11-2 and TRBJ1-1): EAGVAQSPRYKIIEKRQSVAFWCNPISGHATLYWYQQILGQGPKLLIQFQNNGVVDDSQLPKDRFSAERLKGVDSTLKIQPAKLEDSAVYLCASSFDRGPTEAFFGQGTRLTVV.

The chain recombines TRBV6-2 or TRBV6-3 with TRBJ2-7; 14 nucleotides match TRBD2. V was clipped by 5 bases and J by 4 bases; unmatched bases: 16. Germline CDR1 MNHEY, CDR2 SVGEGT. This CDR3 contains 19 residues. The CDR3 sequence: CASSGLGLAGESRNYEQYF. The CDR3, as DNA: TGTGCCAGCAGTGGCCTGGGACTAGCGGGAGAGTCGAGAAATTACGAGCAGTACTTC.

There are many counts of this clonotype. The chain couples TRBV12-3 or TRBV12-4 to TRBJ2-1; D possibly corresponds to TRBD2 (5 bases). V was pared by 2 bases and J by 10 bases, with 6 bases between. The CDR3 runs to 11 residues. The CDR3, as DNA: TGTGCCAGCAGTTTACGAGGGGAGCAGTTCTTC. Its protein product is CASSLRGEQFF.

In this sample, this clonotype turned up a few times. The chain links TRBV20-1 to TRBJ2-2; 10 bases map to TRBD2. With V trimmed by 2 bases and J by 3 bases, 9 bases remained unmatched. Germline V gives CDR1 DFQATT, CDR2 SNEGSKA (reference sequence). The CDR3 is made up of 17 amino acids. CDR3 sequence (DNA): TGCAGTGCTAGAAAAAAGCGGGAGGGCCATGACACCGGGGAGCTGTTTTTT. This encodes CSARKKREGHDTGELFF.

In this sample, this clonotype turned up a few times. The chain links TRBV6-2 or TRBV6-3 to TRBJ2-2; tentatively, D is TRBD2 (6 bases). This CDR3 region has 15 residues. V was pared by 6 bases and J by 5 bases, with 16 bases between. Germline V CDR1 and CDR2: MNHEY, SVGEGT. The CDR3 sequence is CASSLPLGGTGELFF. The CDR3 DNA sequence: TGTGCCAGCAGCCTCCCCCTTGGGGGGACCGGGGAGCTGTTTTTT.

This rearrangement joins TRBV12-5 to TRBJ1-6; tentatively, D is TRBD1 (5 bases). The CDR3 totals 14 residues. The V gene's germline CDR1 is LGHNT and CDR2 FRNRAP. The V gene lost 3 bases and the J gene lost 8 bases, with 11 bases spanning the gap. Here the CDR3 reads CASGLGASDSPLHF. DNA for the CDR3: TGTGCTAGTGGTTTAGGGGCGTCGGATTCACCCCTCCACTTT.

This clonotype occurred many times. V is TRBV7-9 and J is TRBJ2-1, with D perhaps matching TRBD1 (6 bases). V lost 4 bases and J 3 bases, leaving 10 bases between the germline ends. Germline V gives CDR1 SEHNR, CDR2 FQNEAQ (reference sequence). The CDR3 has 14 amino acids. The CDR3 DNA reads as TGTGCCAGCAGCTCAGGGGCCAACTACAATGAGCAGTTCTTC. Residues: CASSSGANYNEQFF.

This clonotype has at least ten counts. This chain joins TRBV11-2 and TRBJ1-1, with a weak D call TRBD1 (5 bases). The length of the CDR3 is 12 residues. Germline V gene data show CDR1 as SGHAT and CDR2 as FQNNGV. V was shortened by 2 bases and J by 10 bases, with 11 bases between the two germline ends. The CDR3 spells CASSLSITGAFF. The CDR3 DNA follows: TGTGCCAGCAGCTTAAGTATTACAGGAGCTTTCTTT.

V is TRBV19 and J is TRBJ2-7; 12 bases align to TRBD2. Germline assignment: CDR1 LNHDA and CDR2 SQIVND (reference sequence). The CDR3 spans 16 residues. V trimming: 5 bases; J trimming: 3 bases; junction bases outside the gene matches: 8. CDR3 sequence reads: CASSDRLAGALYEQYF. In DNA, the CDR3 is TGTGCCAGTAGTGATCGACTAGCGGGAGCCCTCTACGAGCAGTACTTC.